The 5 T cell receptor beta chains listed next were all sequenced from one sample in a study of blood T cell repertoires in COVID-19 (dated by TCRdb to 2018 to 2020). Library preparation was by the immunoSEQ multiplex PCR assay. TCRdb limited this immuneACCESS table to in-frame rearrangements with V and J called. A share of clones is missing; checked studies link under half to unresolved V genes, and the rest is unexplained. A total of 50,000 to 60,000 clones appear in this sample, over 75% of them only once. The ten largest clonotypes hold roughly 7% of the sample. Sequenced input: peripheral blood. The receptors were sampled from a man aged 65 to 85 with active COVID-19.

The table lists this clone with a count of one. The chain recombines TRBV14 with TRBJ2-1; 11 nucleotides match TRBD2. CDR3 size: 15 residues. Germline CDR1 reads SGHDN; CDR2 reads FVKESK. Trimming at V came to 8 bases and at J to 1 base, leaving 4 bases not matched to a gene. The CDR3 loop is CASGTSGGSYNEQFF. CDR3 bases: TGTGCCAGCGGAACTAGCGGGGGTTCCTACAATGAGCAGTTCTTC. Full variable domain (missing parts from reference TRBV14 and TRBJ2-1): EAGVTQFPSHSVIEKGQTVTLRCDPISGHDNLYWYRRVMGKEIKFLLHFVKESKQDESGMPNNRFLAERTGGTYSTLKVQPAELEDSGVYFCASGTSGGSYNEQFFGPGTRLTVL.

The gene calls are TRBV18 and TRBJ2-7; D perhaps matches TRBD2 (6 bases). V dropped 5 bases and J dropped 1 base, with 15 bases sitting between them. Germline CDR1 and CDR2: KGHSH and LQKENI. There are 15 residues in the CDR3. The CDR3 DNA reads TGTGCCAGCTCAGGCTGGGGTAGCGGATCCTACGAGCAGTACTTC. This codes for CASSGWGSGSYEQYF. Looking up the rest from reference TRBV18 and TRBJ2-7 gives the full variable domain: NAGVMQNPRHLVRRRGQEARLRCSPMKGHSHVYWYRQLPEEGLKFMVYLQKENIIDESGMPKERFSAEFPKEGPSILRIQQVVRGDSAAYFCASSGWGSGSYEQYFGPGTRLTVT.

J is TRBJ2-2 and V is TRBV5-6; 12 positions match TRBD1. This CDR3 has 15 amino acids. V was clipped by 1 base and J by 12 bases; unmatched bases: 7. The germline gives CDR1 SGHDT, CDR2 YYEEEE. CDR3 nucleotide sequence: TGTGCCAGCAGCTTGTATGGGACAGGGGGCTGGCAGCTGTTTTTT. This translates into CASSLYGTGGWQLFF.

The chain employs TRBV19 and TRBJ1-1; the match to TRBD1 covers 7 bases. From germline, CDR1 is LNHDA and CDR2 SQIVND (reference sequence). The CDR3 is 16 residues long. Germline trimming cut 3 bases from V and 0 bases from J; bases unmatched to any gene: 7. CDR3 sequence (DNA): TGTGCCAGTAGTATTCTGGGACAGCCTATGAACACTGAAGCTTTCTTT. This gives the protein CASSILGQPMNTEAFF.

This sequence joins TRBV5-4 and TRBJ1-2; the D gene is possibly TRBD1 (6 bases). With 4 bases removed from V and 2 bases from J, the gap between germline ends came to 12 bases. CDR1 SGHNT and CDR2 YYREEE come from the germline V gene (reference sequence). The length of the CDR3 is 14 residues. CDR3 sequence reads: CASSPGGLNYGYTF. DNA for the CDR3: TGTGCCAGCAGCCCGGGGGGGCTCAACTATGGCTACACCTTC.